Listed here are 14 T cell receptor beta chains from one sample, sequenced in a study of somatic mutations in cytotoxic T cells in rheumatoid arthritis. Using immunoSEQ multiplex PCR, the repertoire was profiled, and TCRdb retains in-frame clones only, with some absent. The table lists about 10,000 clones, about 85% of them singletons. Material: CD8+ T cells sorted from blood. The receptors were gathered from an adult with rheumatoid arthritis.

J is TRBJ2-2 and V is TRBV27; D ambiguous. The V and J ends lost 6 bases and 0 bases respectively, with 14 bases between them. The CDR3 has 16 residues. Germline CDR1 reads MNHEY; CDR2 reads SMNVEV (reference sequence). The CDR3 sequence: CASRHIQQTNTGELFF. The DNA for the CDR3 is TGTGCCAGCAGACATATCCAACAGACGAACACCGGGGAGCTGTTTTTT.

V usage is TRBV29-1 and J usage is TRBJ2-7; D is ambiguous. Trimming removed 0 bases from V and 2 bases from J, with 11 bases in between. CDR3 length: 14 amino acids. CDR1 SQVTM and CDR2 ANQGSEA come from the germline V gene. The CDR3 spells CSVEELGGTYEQYF. CDR3 nucleotides: TGCAGCGTTGAAGAACTGGGCGGTACCTACGAGCAGTACTTC.

This clone has a single count. This rearrangement joins TRBV6-1 to TRBJ2-2, with D unclear. The V gene's germline CDR1 is MNHNS and CDR2 SASEGT. Trimming stripped 1 base from V and 7 bases from J, with 16 bases between. The CDR3 is 16 amino acids. The CDR3 sequence: CASSEDVGFVGGELFF. DNA for the CDR3: TGTGCCAGCAGTGAAGACGTGGGCTTTGTTGGCGGGGAGCTGTTTTTT.

CDR3 bases: TGTGCCAGCAGCGCAGGGGGTCTGGTTTATGGCTACACCTTC. Its protein is CASSAGGLVYGYTF. This sequence joins TRBV7-6 and TRBJ1-2, with TRBD1 identical over 7 bases. The CDR3 covers 14 residues. J lost 5 bases, V lost 5 bases, and 8 bases had no gene match. CDR1 and CDR2 from the germline V gene are SGHVS and FNYEAQ.

This chain connects TRBV14 to TRBJ2-7; 9 bases match TRBD1. The germline gives CDR1 SGHDN, CDR2 FVKESK. J gave up 3 bases and V 5 bases, and 11 bases lay outside the gene matches. The CDR3 is 16 amino acids. The CDR3: CASSVRTGVRNYEQYF. CDR3 DNA: TGTGCCAGCAGCGTACGGACAGGGGTGCGGAACTACGAGCAGTACTTC.

V gene TRBV5-4 combines with J gene TRBJ1-2; D perhaps matches TRBD1 (5 bases). CDR1 is SGHNT and CDR2 is YYREEE in the germline V gene (reference sequence). The CDR3 spans 15 residues. V shed 2 bases and J shed 8 bases, with 19 bases lying between them. The CDR3 sequence is CASSLLGGPSEGYTF. CDR3 DNA sequence: TGTGCCAGCAGCTTATTGGGGGGTCCCTCTGAGGGCTACACCTTC.

V and J are TRBV4-2 and TRBJ2-2; TRBD2 matches 13 bases. Losses at the gene ends were 4 bases for V and 1 base for J; bases not matched to a gene: 9. CDR3 length: 19 residues. CDR1 LGHNA and CDR2 YNFKEQ come from the germline V gene. The CDR3 sequence is CASSPQGLAGTENTGELFF. CDR3 in DNA: TGTGCCAGCAGCCCGCAGGGACTAGCGGGAACCGAGAACACCGGGGAGCTGTTTTTT.

The chain uses TRBV5-1 and TRBJ1-2; D call uncertain. The germline V gene encodes CDR1 SGHRS and CDR2 YFSETQ. Trimming cost V 4 bases and J 7 bases, with 8 bases left between them. This CDR3 has 11 residues. The CDR3 is CASSDFSGYTF. CDR3 in DNA: TGCGCCAGCAGCGACTTTTCTGGCTACACCTTC.

This chain joins TRBV10-3 and TRBJ2-2, with D possibly matching TRBD2 (5 bases). This CDR3 contains 13 residues. Germline CDR1 reads ENHRY; CDR2 reads SYGVKD. Trimming stripped 8 bases from V and 5 bases from J, with 12 bases between. The CDR3 nucleotides are TGTGCCATCCCGAGGGAAGATACCGGGGAGCTGTTTTTT. Residues: CAIPREDTGELFF.

This chain joins TRBV10-2 and TRBJ1-5; the D is unclear. The CDR3 totals 13 residues. Deletions cut 2 bases from V and 6 bases from J, with 8 bases between. Germline CDR1 reads WSHSY; CDR2 reads SAAADI. CDR3 nucleotide sequence: TGCGCCAGCAGTGAGGAGGGCTTTCAGCCCCAGCATTTT. Its translation is CASSEEGFQPQHF.

This sequence joins TRBV10-3 and TRBJ1-1; D call uncertain. Trimming removed 10 bases from V and 5 bases from J, with 14 bases in between. CDR3 length equals 12 residues. Germline assignment: CDR1 ENHRY and CDR2 SYGVKD. CDR3 region: CATREGGTEAFF. Here the CDR3 DNA reads TGTGCCACCCGGGAGGGCGGTACTGAAGCTTTCTTT.

This chain joins TRBV11-1 and TRBJ1-2; D uncertain. CDR1 SGHAT and CDR2 FQDESV come from the germline V gene (reference sequence). CDR3 length: 12 amino acids. Trimming left V 7 bases short and J 10 bases short, with 16 bases between. The CDR3: CASTRTVEDYTF. As DNA, the CDR3 is TGTGCCAGCACCAGGACTGTGGAGGACTACACCTTC.

The chain couples TRBV9 to TRBJ2-7, with 8 bases identical to TRBD1. J was trimmed by 3 bases and V by 5 bases; bases with no gene match: 7. The length of the CDR3 is 14 residues. Germline V CDR1 and CDR2: SGDLS, YYNGEE. CDR3 sequence reads: CASSRDRTDYEQYF. In nucleotides, the CDR3 is TGTGCCAGCAGTAGGGACAGGACAGACTACGAGCAGTACTTC.

The rearrangement links TRBV5-1 to TRBJ1-2; no definite D call. Per germline, CDR1 SGHRS and CDR2 YFSETQ. The germline V and J ends were trimmed by 0 bases and 4 bases, with 7 bases remaining between them. The CDR3 runs 13 residues. The CDR3 coding sequence is TGCGCCAGCAGCTTGGTGGCAAGCTATGGCTACACCTTC. Translation: CASSLVASYGYTF.